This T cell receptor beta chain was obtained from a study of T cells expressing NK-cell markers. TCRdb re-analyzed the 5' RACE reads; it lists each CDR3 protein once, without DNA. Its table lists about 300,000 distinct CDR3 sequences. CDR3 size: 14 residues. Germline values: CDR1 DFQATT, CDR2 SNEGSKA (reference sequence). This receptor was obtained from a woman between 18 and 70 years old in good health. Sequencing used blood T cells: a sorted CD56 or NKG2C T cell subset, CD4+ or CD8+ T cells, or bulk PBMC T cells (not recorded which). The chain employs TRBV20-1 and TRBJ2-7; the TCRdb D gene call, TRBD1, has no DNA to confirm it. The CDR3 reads CSARDRQGLYEQYF.